The 2 T cell receptor beta chains below all came from one sample that was sequenced in a study of neurological immune-mediated disorders. MiXCR, run by TCRdb on the 5' RACE reads, gives a single entry per CDR3 protein. Among roughly 65,000 distinct CDR3 sequences, over 5% were seen once, and the ten largest hold about 5%. Sequencing input: PBMCs. The receptors originated from a human donor with multiple sclerosis. The donor label of this sample is uncertain.

This clonotype was recorded at least ten times. The V call is TRBV4-1, the J call TRBJ2-7; 9 positions agree with TRBD1. V was pared by 6 bases and J by 0 bases, with 6 bases of the junction left unmatched. CDR3 length: 15 residues. Per germline, CDR1 MGHRA and CDR2 YSYEKL. CDR3 residues: CASRQGQGASYEQYF. Written as DNA, the CDR3 is TGCGCCAGCAGGCAGGGACAGGGCGCCTCCTACGAGCAGTACTTC.

This clonotype was detected many times. CDR3: CASSLSRGSEQFF. DNA of the CDR3: TGCGCCAGCAGCTTGAGTCGCGGGTCGGAGCAGTTCTTC. J is TRBJ2-1 and V is TRBV5-1; possible D gene TRBD2, 5 bases. Trimming shortened V by 1 base and J by 10 bases, and 12 bases separated the two germline ends. This CDR3 is built from 13 residues. CDR1 and CDR2 (germline): SGHRS, YFSETQ. The full variable domain, its missing parts supplied by reference TRBV5-1 and TRBJ2-1, is KAGVTQTPRYLIKTRGQQVTLSCSPISGHRSVSWYQQTPGQGLQFLFEYFSETQRNKGNFPGRFSGRQFSNSRSEMNVSTLELGDSALYLCASSLSRGSEQFFGPGTRLTVL.